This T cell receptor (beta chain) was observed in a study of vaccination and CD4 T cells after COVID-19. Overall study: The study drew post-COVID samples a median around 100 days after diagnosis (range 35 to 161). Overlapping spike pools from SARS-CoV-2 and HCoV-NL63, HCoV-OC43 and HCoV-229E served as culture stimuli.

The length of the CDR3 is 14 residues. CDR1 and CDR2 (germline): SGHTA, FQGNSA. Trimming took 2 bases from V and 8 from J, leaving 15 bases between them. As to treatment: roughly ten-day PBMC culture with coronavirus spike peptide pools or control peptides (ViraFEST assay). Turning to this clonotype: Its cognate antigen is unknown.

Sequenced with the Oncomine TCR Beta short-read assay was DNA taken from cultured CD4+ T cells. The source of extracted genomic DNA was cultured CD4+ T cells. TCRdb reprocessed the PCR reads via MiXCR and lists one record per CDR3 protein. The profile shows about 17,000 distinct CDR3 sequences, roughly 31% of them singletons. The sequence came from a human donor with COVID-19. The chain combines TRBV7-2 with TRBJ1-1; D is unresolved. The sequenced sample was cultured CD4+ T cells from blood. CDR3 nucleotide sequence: TGTGCCAGCAGCTTATCGCCGACACCCGGCGAAGCTTTCTTT. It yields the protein CASSLSPTPGEAFF. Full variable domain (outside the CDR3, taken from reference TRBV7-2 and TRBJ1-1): GAGVSQSPSNKVTEKGKDVELRCDPISGHTALYWYRQSLGQGLEFLIYFQGNSAPDKSGLPSDRFSAERTGGSVSTLTIQRTQQEDSAVYLCASSLSPTPGEAFFGQGTRLTVV.